One and the same sample provided the 16 T cell receptor beta chains below, sequenced in a study of blood T cell repertoires in COVID-19. Only in-frame clones appear in the TCRdb table, and some are missing; sequencing was by immunoSEQ multiplex PCR. The sample includes 300,000 to 400,000 clones, 87% seen only once; the top ten take over 0.8%. Source material: PBMCs or T cells enriched from blood (not recorded which). These receptors originate from a woman aged 25 to 45 who had recovered from COVID-19.

The V and J genes are TRBV15 and TRBJ1-4, with TRBD1 matching 9 bases. This CDR3 comprises 16 residues. V lost 2 bases to trimming and J lost 4 bases; unmatched junction nucleotides: 5. From germline, CDR1 is LNHNV and CDR2 YYDKDF (reference sequence). CDR3 DNA: TGTGCCACCAGCAGAACTACAGGGGGCGGTAATGAAAAACTGTTTTTT. Its translation: CATSRTTGGGNEKLFF.

The CDR3: CASSVGATLNEKLFF. As DNA, the CDR3 is TGTGCCAGCAGCGTAGGAGCCACTCTTAATGAAAAACTGTTTTTT. The J gene is TRBJ1-4, the V gene TRBV9; D unresolved. CDR1 is SGDLS, CDR2 YYNGEE, per germline. V lost 0 bases and J 4 bases, leaving 10 bases between the germline ends. There are 15 residues in the CDR3.

This sequence joins TRBV11-2 and TRBJ1-6, with 7 bases lining up with TRBD1. Germline lookup yields CDR1 SGHAT and CDR2 FQNNGV. The trim removed 1 base at V and 4 bases at J, leaving 7 bases unmatched. This CDR3 is 17 amino acids long. The CDR3 spells CASSLARDSFYNSPLHF. The CDR3 DNA sequence: TGTGCCAGCAGCTTAGCCCGGGACAGTTTTTATAATTCACCCCTCCACTTT. Complete variable domain (other parts from reference TRBV11-2 and TRBJ1-6): EAGVAQSPRYKIIEKRQSVAFWCNPISGHATLYWYQQILGQGPKLLIQFQNNGVVDDSQLPKDRFSAERLKGVDSTLKIQPAKLEDSAVYLCASSLARDSFYNSPLHFGNGTRLTVT.

This chain connects TRBV6-2 or TRBV6-3 to TRBJ1-2; 9 nucleotides match TRBD1. After removal of 2 bases from V and 4 bases from J, the junction contained 11 bases not matched to a gene. Germline CDR1 reads MNHEY; CDR2 reads SVGEGT. The CDR3 length is 17 residues. CDR3 residues: CASSYRARDRVGYGYTF. The DNA of the CDR3 is TGTGCCAGCAGTTACCGAGCCCGGGACAGGGTCGGCTATGGCTACACCTTC.

The rearrangement links TRBV6-2 or TRBV6-3 to TRBJ1-6; TRBD1 is a possible D gene (5 bases). CDR1 MNHEY and CDR2 SVGEGT come from the germline V gene. V shed 2 bases and J shed 9 bases, with 17 bases lying between them. The CDR3 length is 16 residues. The CDR3 nucleotides read TGTGCCAGCAGTTACGTCAGGGAAAAGGGTGGTTCACCCCTCCACTTT. Encoded protein: CASSYVREKGGSPLHF.

This chain joins TRBV5-1 and TRBJ2-1, with 10 bases fitting TRBD2. The CDR3 sequence is 14 residues long. Germline assignment: CDR1 SGHRS and CDR2 YFSETQ. V was pared by 3 bases and J by 8 bases, with 5 bases of the junction left unmatched. The CDR3 nucleotides are TGCGCCAGCAGCTCCGGGACTAGCGCACATGAGCAGTTCTTC. As protein: CASSSGTSAHEQFF.

The chain links TRBV6-5 to TRBJ2-3; 7 bases line up with TRBD1. The CDR3 spans 16 residues. Germline V lookup: CDR1 MNHEY, CDR2 SVGAGI. The J segment lost 2 bases and the V segment lost 0 bases, leaving 5 bases of the junction unmatched. The CDR3 loop reads CASSYSWDRYTDTQYF. The CDR3 DNA reads TGTGCCAGCAGTTACTCGTGGGACAGATACACAGATACGCAGTATTTT.

The genes are TRBV28 and TRBJ1-5; a weak D match, TRBD1 (5 bases). Trimming stripped 7 bases from V and 6 bases from J, with 10 bases between. CDR1 and CDR2 from the germline V gene are MDHEN and SYDVKM. This CDR3 spans 12 amino acids. The CDR3 DNA reads TGTGCCAGCACCCAAGGGGCTCAGCCCCAGCATTTT. Its translation is CASTQGAQPQHF.

This chain's CDR3 is CAISEAGSLGRQYF. The CDR3 bases are TGTGCCATCAGTGAGGCCGGGTCCCTTGGGAGGCAGTACTTC. The J gene is TRBJ2-7, the V gene TRBV10-3; possible D gene TRBD2, 5 bases. CDR3 length: 14 residues. Trimming took off 2 bases at V and 9 bases at J, with 17 bases between the two ends. Germline CDR1 reads ENHRY; CDR2 reads SYGVKD.

The rearrangement uses TRBV28 and TRBJ1-2, with D possibly being TRBD1 (5 bases). There are 13 residues in the CDR3. Trimming stripped 5 bases from V and 8 bases from J, with 15 bases between. Germline values: CDR1 MDHEN, CDR2 SYDVKM. The CDR3 spells CASSLRAINGYTF. CDR3 sequence (DNA): TGTGCCAGCAGTCTCAGGGCGATTAACGGCTACACCTTC.

The chain employs TRBV4-3 and TRBJ1-6, with 10 bases fitting TRBD1. CDR3 length: 14 amino acids. Trimming cost V 3 bases and J 7 bases; bases outside gene matches: 0. CDR1 and CDR2 (germline): LGHNA, YSLEER. The CDR3: CASSQGQGNSPLHF. As DNA, the CDR3 is TGCGCCAGCAGCCAGGGACAGGGGAATTCACCCCTCCACTTT.

This rearrangement joins TRBV24-1 to TRBJ1-2; the D gene is possibly TRBD1 (5 bases). With 0 bases removed from V and 8 bases from J, the gap between germline ends came to 9 bases. The V gene's germline CDR1 is KGHDR and CDR2 SFDVKD. This CDR3 comprises 13 residues. The CDR3 DNA follows: TGTGCCACCAGTGATTTGTATGGGGCCGGCTACACCTTC. It encodes CATSDLYGAGYTF.

The chain has TRBV28 and TRBJ2-5; TRBD2 matches 10 bases. This CDR3 is built from 23 residues. Unmatched junction bases numbered 29, after V lost 2 bases and J lost 5 bases. Germline V gives CDR1 MDHEN, CDR2 SYDVKM. CDR3 protein: CASSLRQGMGTSGADRIRETQYF. The CDR3 nucleotides are TGTGCCAGCAGTTTAAGACAGGGAATGGGTACTAGCGGGGCCGATAGGATTCGGGAGACCCAGTACTTC. The whole variable domain, remainder taken from reference TRBV28 and TRBJ2-5, is DVKVTQSSRYLVKRTGEKVFLECVQDMDHENMFWYRQDPGLGLRLIYFSYDVKMKEKGDIPEGYSVSREKKERFSLILESASTNQTSMYLCASSLRQGMGTSGADRIRETQYFGPGTRLLVL.

The chain carries TRBV19 and TRBJ1-5; D is uncertain. The CDR3 totals 14 residues. CDR1 is LNHDA, CDR2 SQIVND, per germline (reference sequence). V lost 4 bases and J 6 bases, leaving 13 bases between the germline ends. CDR3 bases: TGTGCCAGTAGTACTCGGGGTGGGTCTCAGCCCCAGCATTTT. Translation: CASSTRGGSQPQHF.

The rearrangement uses TRBV5-1 and TRBJ2-2; D gene uncertain. Germline assignment: CDR1 SGHRS and CDR2 YFSETQ. Trimming cost V 4 bases and J 0 bases, with 7 bases left between them. CDR3 size: 14 residues. The CDR3 sequence is CASSNTANTGELFF. The CDR3 region has the DNA TGCGCCAGCAGCAACACAGCGAACACCGGGGAGCTGTTTTTT.

This clone has a handful of counts. This rearrangement joins TRBV5-1 to TRBJ1-2; D gene unclear. Trimming took 4 bases from V and 5 from J, leaving 21 bases between them. Germline CDR1 and CDR2: SGHRS and YFSETQ. This CDR3 is 16 amino acids long. This CDR3 is CASSDLDQTTLYGYTF. The CDR3 DNA reads as TGCGCCAGCAGCGATCTAGACCAGACTACACTTTATGGCTACACCTTC.